This TCR beta chain was documented in a study of T-cell reconstitution after alpha-beta-depleted transplantation in children. V lost 5 bases and J lost 2; bases outside the gene matches: 8. The length of the CDR3 is 16 residues. Unique molecular identifiers tagged the TCRbeta library. TCRdb reprocessed the PCR reads via MiXCR and lists one record per CDR3 protein. The sample has over 300,000 distinct CDR3 sequences; 10% are singletons. This chain uses TRBV12-3 or TRBV12-4 with TRBJ1-5; 8 bases agree with TRBD1. The clonotype comes from a human donor who donated a stem cell graft to a child with acute lymphoblastic leukemia. The sample in question was PBMCs from the stem cell graft donor, obtained from the stem cell graft. CDR3 loop: CASSPDGQGGNQPQHF. CDR3 DNA: TGTGCCAGCAGTCCAGATGGACAGGGAGGCAATCAGCCCCAGCATTTT.